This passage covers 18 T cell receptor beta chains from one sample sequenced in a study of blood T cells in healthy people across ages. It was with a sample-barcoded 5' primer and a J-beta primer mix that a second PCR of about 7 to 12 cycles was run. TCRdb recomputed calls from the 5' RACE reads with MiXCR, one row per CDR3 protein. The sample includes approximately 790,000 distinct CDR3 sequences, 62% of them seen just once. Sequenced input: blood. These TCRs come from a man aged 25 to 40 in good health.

The CDR3, as DNA: TGTGCCAGCAGCCTCTCCGCAGGGTACAATGAGCAGTTCTTC. It specifies CASSLSAGYNEQFF. The rearrangement uses TRBV12-3 or TRBV12-4 and TRBJ2-1, with D perhaps matching TRBD1 (5 bases). This CDR3 is built from 14 residues. The V end was cut by 6 bases, the J end by 4 bases, with 13 bases between.

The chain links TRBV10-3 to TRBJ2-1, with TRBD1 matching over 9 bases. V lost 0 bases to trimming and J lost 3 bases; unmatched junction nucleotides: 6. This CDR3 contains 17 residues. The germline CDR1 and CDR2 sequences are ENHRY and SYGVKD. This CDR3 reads CAISESNWDRVYNEQFF. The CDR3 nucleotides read TGTGCCATCAGTGAGTCGAACTGGGACAGGGTCTACAATGAGCAGTTCTTC.

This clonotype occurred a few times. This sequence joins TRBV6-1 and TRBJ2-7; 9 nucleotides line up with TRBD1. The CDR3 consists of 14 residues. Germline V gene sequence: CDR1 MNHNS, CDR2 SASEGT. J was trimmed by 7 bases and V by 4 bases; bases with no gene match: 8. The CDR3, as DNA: TGTGCCAGCAGTGGACAGGGGGTATACAATGAGCAGTACTTC. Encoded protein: CASSGQGVYNEQYF.

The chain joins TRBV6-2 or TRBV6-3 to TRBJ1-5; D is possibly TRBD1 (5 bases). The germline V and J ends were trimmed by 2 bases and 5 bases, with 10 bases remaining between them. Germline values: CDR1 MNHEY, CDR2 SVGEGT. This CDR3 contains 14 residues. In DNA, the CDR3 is TGTGCCAGCAGTTACGATCAGGGATATCAGCCCCAGCATTTT. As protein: CASSYDQGYQPQHF.

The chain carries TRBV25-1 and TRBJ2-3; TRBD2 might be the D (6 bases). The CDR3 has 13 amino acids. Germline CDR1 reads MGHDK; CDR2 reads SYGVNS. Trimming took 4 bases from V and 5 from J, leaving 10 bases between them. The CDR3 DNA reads TGTGCCAGCAGTGCGCTAGCGTTAGATACGCAGTATTTT. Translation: CASSALALDTQYF.

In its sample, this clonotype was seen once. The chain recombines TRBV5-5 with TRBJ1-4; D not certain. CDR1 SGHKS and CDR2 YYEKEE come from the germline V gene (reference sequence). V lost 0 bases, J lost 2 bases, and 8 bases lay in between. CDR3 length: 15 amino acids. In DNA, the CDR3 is TGTGCCAGCAGCTTGGTGAAGGGCACTAATGAAAAACTGTTTTTT. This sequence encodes CASSLVKGTNEKLFF.

The DNA of the CDR3 is TGTGCCAGCAGGGGACTAAAGGGGAGGTCCTACAATGAGCAGTTCTTC. Its translation is CASRGLKGRSYNEQFF. The chain uses TRBV6-5 and TRBJ2-1; TRBD2 aligns across 7 bases. Unmatched junction bases numbered 9, after V lost 6 bases and J lost 1 base. This CDR3 is 16 amino acids long. From germline, CDR1 is MNHEY and CDR2 SVGAGI.

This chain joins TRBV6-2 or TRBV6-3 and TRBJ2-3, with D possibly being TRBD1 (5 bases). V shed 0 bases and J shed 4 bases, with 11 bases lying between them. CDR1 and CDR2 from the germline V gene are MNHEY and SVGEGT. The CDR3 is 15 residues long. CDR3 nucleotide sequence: TGTGCCAGCAGTTACTCGAACAGGTCCCCAGATACGCAGTATTTT. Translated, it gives CASSYSNRSPDTQYF.

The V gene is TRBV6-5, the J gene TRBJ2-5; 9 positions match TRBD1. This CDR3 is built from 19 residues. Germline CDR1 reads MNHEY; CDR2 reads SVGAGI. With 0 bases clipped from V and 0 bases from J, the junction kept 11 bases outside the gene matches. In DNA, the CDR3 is TGTGCCAGCAGTTACTCGCGCTGGGGGGACAGGGTCTACCAAGAGACCCAGTACTTC. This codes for CASSYSRWGDRVYQETQYF.

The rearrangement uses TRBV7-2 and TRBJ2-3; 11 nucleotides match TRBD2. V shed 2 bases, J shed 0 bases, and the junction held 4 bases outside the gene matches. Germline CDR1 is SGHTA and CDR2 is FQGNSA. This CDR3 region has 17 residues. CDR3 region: CASSLTLAGGSTDTQYF. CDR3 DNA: TGTGCCAGCAGCTTAACGTTAGCGGGGGGGAGCACAGATACGCAGTATTTT.

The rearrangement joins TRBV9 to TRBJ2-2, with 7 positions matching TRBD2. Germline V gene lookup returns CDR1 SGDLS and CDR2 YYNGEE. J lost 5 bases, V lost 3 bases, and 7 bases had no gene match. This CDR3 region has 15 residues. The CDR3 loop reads CASSARGGATGELFF. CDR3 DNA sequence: TGTGCCAGCAGCGCTCGCGGGGGAGCAACCGGGGAGCTGTTTTTT.

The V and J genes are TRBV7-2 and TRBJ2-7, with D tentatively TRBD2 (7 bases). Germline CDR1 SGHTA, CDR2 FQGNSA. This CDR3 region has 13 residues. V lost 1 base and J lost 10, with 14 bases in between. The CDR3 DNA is TGTGCCAGCAGCTTAGTACGGGGGGCCGATCAGTACTTC. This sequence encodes CASSLVRGADQYF.

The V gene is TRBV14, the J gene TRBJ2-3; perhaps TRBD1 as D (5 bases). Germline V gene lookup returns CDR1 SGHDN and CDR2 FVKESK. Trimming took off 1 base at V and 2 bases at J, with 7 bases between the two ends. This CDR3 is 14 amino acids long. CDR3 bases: TGTGCCAGCAGCCAAGGACAGTACACAGATACGCAGTATTTT. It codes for CASSQGQYTDTQYF.

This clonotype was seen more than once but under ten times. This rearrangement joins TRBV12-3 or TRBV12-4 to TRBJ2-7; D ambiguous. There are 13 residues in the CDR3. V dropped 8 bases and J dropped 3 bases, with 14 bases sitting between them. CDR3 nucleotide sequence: TGTGCCAGCTCCCTGTATGATCTCTACGAGCAGTACTTC. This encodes CASSLYDLYEQYF.

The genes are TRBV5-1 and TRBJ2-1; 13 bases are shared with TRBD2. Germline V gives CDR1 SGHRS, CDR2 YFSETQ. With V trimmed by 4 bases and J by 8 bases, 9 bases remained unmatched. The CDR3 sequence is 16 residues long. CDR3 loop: CASSKTSGGAKDEQFF. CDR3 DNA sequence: TGCGCCAGCAGCAAAACTAGCGGGGGGGCCAAGGATGAGCAGTTCTTC.

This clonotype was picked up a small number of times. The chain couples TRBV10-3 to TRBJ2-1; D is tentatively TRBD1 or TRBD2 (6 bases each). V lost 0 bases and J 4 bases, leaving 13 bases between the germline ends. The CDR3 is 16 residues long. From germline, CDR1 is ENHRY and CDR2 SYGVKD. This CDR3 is CAISESVGGRYNEQFF. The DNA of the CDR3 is TGTGCCATCAGTGAGTCGGTTGGGGGGCGGTACAATGAGCAGTTCTTC.

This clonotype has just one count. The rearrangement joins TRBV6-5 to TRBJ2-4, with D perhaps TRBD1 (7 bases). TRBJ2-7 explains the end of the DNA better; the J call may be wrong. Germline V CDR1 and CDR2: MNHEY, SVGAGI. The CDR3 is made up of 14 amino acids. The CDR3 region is CASSGRDRPYEQYF. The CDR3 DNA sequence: TGTGCCAGCAGTGGGCGGGACAGACCCTACGAGCAGTACTTC.

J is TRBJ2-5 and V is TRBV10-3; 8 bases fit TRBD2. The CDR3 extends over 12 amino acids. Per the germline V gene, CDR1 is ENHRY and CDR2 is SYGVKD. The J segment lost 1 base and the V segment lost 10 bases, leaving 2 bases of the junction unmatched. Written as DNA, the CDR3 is TGTGCCACCGGGGGGGGCCAAGAGACCCAGTACTTC. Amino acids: CATGGGQETQYF.